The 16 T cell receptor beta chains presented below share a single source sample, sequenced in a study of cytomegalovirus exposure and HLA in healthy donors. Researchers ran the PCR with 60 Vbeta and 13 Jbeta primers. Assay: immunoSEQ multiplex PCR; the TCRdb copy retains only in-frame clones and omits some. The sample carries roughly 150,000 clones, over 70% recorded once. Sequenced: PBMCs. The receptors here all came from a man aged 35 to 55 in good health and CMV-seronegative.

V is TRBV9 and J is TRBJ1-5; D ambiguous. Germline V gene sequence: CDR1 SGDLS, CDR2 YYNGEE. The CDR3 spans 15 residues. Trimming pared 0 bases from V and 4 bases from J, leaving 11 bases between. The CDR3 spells CASSVGGGENQPQHF. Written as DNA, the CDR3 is TGTGCCAGCAGCGTAGGAGGCGGAGAAAATCAGCCCCAGCATTTT.

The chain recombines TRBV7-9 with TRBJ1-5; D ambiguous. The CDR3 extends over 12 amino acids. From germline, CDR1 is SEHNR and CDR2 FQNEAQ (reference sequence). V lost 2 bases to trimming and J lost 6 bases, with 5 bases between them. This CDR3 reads CASSLLGQPQHF. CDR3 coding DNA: TGTGCCAGCAGCTTACTAGGTCAGCCCCAGCATTTT.

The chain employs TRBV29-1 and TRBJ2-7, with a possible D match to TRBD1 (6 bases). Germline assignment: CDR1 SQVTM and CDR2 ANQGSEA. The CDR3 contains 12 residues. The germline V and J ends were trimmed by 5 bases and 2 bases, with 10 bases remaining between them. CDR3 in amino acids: CSVSRGTYEQYF. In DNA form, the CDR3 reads TGCAGCGTTTCCAGGGGCACCTACGAGCAGTACTTC.

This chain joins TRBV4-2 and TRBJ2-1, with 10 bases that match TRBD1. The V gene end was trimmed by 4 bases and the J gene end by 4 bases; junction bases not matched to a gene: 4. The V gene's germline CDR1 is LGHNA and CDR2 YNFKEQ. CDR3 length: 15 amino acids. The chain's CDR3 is CASSLGTGDYNEQFF. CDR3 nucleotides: TGTGCCAGCAGCCTGGGGACAGGGGATTACAATGAGCAGTTCTTC.

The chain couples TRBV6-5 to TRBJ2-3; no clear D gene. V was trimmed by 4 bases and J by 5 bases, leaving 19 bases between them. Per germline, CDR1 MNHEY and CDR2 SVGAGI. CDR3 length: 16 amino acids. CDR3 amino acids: CASSFLGPGLGDTQYF. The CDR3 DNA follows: TGTGCCAGCAGTTTTCTTGGCCCTGGGCTCGGAGATACGCAGTATTTT.

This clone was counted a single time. CDR3 protein: CASSWTGKETQYF. CDR3 sequence (DNA): TGTGCCAGCTCGTGGACAGGGAAAGAGACCCAGTACTTC. J is TRBJ2-5 and V is TRBV18; TRBD1 matches 8 bases. There are 13 residues in the CDR3. Germline assignment: CDR1 KGHSH and CDR2 LQKENI. V was clipped by 6 bases and J by 3 bases; unmatched bases: 3.

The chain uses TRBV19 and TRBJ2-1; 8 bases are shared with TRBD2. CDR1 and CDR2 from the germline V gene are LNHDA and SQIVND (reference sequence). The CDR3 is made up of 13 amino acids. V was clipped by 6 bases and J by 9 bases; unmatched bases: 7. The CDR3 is CASSGRASLEQFF. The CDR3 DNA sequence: TGTGCCAGTAGCGGGAGGGCCTCTCTTGAGCAGTTCTTC.

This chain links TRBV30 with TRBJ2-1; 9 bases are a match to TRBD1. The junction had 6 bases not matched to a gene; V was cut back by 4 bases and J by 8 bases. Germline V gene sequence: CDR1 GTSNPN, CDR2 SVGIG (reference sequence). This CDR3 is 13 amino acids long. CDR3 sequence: CAWKGTGIYEQFF. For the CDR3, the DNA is TGTGCCTGGAAAGGGACAGGGATCTATGAGCAGTTCTTC.

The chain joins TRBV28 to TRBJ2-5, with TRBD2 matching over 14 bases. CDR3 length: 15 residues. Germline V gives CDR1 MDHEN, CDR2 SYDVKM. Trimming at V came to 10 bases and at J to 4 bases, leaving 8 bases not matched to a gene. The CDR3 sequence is CAILETSGRGETQYF. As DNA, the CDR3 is TGTGCCATACTAGAGACTAGCGGGAGGGGAGAGACCCAGTACTTC.

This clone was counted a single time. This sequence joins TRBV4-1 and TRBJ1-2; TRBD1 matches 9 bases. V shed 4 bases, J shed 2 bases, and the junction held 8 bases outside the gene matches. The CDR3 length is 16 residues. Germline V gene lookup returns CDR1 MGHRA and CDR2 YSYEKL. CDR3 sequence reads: CASSRVGTGNNYGYTF. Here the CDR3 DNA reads TGCGCCAGCAGCCGCGTGGGGACAGGGAACAACTATGGCTACACCTTC.

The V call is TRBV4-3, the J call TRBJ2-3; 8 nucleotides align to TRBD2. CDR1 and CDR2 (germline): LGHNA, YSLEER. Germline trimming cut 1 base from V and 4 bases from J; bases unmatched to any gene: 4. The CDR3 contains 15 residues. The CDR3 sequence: CASSQAPGGSDTQYF. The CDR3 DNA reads TGCGCCAGCAGCCAAGCACCGGGAGGGTCAGATACGCAGTATTTT.

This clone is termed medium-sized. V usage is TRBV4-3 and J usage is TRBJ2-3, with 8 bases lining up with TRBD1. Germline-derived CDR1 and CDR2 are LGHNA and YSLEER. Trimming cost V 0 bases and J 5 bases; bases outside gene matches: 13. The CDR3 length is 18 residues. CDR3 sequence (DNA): TGCGCCAGCAGCCAAGAGTGGGAACAGGGGGGAAGACTAGATACGCAGTATTTT. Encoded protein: CASSQEWEQGGRLDTQYF.

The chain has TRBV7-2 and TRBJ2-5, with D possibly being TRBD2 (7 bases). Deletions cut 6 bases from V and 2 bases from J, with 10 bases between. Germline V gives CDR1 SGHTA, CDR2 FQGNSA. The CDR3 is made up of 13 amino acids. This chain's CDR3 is CASRRGAQETQYF. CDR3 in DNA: TGTGCCAGCAGACGGGGGGCACAAGAGACCCAGTACTTC.

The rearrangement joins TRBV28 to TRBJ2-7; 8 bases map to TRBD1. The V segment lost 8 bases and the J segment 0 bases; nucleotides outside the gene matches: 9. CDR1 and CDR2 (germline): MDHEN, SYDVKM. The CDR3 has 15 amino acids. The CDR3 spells CASRPPGQASYEQYF. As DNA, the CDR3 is TGTGCCAGCCGACCTCCGGGACAGGCCTCCTACGAGCAGTACTTC.

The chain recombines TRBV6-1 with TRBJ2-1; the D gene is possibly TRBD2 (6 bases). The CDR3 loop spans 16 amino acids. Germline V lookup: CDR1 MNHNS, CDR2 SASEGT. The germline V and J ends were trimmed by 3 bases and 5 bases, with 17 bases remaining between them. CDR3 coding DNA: TGTGCCAGCAGTGACGGAGGGGCGGCCGACCACAATGAGCAGTTCTTC. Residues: CASSDGGAADHNEQFF.

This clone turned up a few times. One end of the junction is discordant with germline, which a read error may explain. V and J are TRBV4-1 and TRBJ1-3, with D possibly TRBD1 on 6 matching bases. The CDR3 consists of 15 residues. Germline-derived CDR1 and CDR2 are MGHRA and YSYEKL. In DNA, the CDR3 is TGCGCCAGCAGCCACGAACTAACGACAGGAACCACCATATATTTT. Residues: CASSHELTTGTTIYF.